The subject of this entry is one TCR beta chain. What it binds is unknown. Stated treatment: oral pan-JAK inhibitor, 5-10 mg twice daily. The data originate from a study of CD8+ T cells in alopecia areata. As for the study in general: Twice daily, treated patients received 5 to 10 mg of oral tofacitinib. Study-wide points: In scalp samples, resident alphabeta T cells of normal skin are also sequenced.

Following extraction, RNA underwent reverse transcription to cDNA, which served as the sequencing template. Method: immunoSEQ multiplex PCR; TCRdb's copy keeps in-frame clones and lacks some. The sample contains around 86,000 clones, about two thirds of which appear only once. This clonotype originated in a human donor with alopecia areata. Sequences were derived from CD8+ T cells sorted from blood, sampled at week 44, from a patient treated with tofacitinib.

CDR3 protein: CASSQDVAGGYEQYF. The CDR3 DNA follows: TGCGCCAGCAGCCAAGATGTAGCGGGGGGGTACGAGCAGTACTTC. The chain carries TRBV4-3 and TRBJ2-7, with 11 nucleotides matching TRBD2. CDR1 is LGHNA, CDR2 YSLEER, per germline. This CDR3 spans 15 amino acids. V shed 0 bases, J shed 4 bases, and the junction held 2 bases outside the gene matches.